What follows describes a single T cell receptor (beta chain). The data belong to a study of CD8+ T cells in alopecia areata. Treatment: oral pan-JAK inhibitor, 5-10 mg twice daily. Reverse transcription of extracted RNA yielded cDNA, which provided the sequencing template. Sequencing was performed with immunoSEQ multiplex PCR; in TCRdb, only in-frame clones are kept and a portion is missing. The repertoire holds about 180,000 clones, with 40% to 55% as singletons. Deletions cut 3 bases from V and 4 bases from J, with 10 bases between. The CDR3 has 13 residues. CDR1 and CDR2 from the germline V gene are SGHVS and FQNEAQ.

The V and J genes are TRBV7-8 and TRBJ2-7; D uncertain. This sample comprised CD8+ T cells sorted from blood, obtained at approximately week 51, from a patient treated with tofacitinib. This receptor was obtained from a human donor with alopecia areata. The CDR3 reads CASSLGSGYEQYF. CDR3 DNA sequence: TGTGCCAGCAGCTTGGGCTCCGGATACGAGCAGTACTTC.